The 32 T cell receptor beta chains below all came from one sample that was sequenced in a study of T cell changes during pregnancy in multiple sclerosis. The data were produced by immunoSEQ multiplex PCR, yet TCRdb's version contains in-frame clones alone and is incomplete. The profile shows 35,000 or so clones, approximately 90% of them singletons. The source was CD4+ T cells from peripheral blood mononuclear cells, collected after pregnancy. The source is a female donor with multiple sclerosis, enrolled in a pregnancy study.

The genes are TRBV11-3 and TRBJ2-2; 8 nucleotides agree with TRBD2. V shed 2 bases, J shed 6 bases, and the junction held 8 bases outside the gene matches. The CDR3 runs 16 residues. CDR1 and CDR2 (germline): SGHNT, YENEEA. The CDR3 loop is CASSLSRGARAGELFF. CDR3 coding DNA: TGTGCCAGCAGCTTATCGCGGGGGGCTAGGGCCGGGGAGCTGTTTTTT. Combining the CDR3 with reference TRBV11-3 and TRBJ2-2 gives the whole variable domain EAGVVQSPRYKIIEKKQPVAFWCNPISGHNTLYWYLQNLGQGPELLIRYENEEAVDDSQLPKDRFSAERLKGVDSTLKIQPAELGDSAVYLCASSLSRGARAGELFFGEGSRLTVL.

The chain links TRBV19 to TRBJ2-2, with 8 nucleotides matching TRBD1. Germline assignment: CDR1 LNHDA and CDR2 SQIVND (reference sequence). The trim removed 5 bases at V and 1 base at J, leaving 3 bases unmatched. The CDR3 totals 15 residues. This chain's CDR3 is CASSSTGGNTGELFF. DNA of the CDR3: TGTGCCAGTAGTTCAACAGGGGGGAACACCGGGGAGCTGTTTTTT.

The genes are TRBV2 and TRBJ2-2, with 7 bases fitting TRBD2. The CDR3 runs to 15 residues. With V trimmed by 7 bases and J by 1 base, 6 bases remained unmatched. From germline, CDR1 is SNHLY and CDR2 FYNNEI. The CDR3 reads CASIGRGRNTGELFF. DNA of the CDR3: TGTGCCAGCATTGGGCGGGGGAGGAACACCGGGGAGCTGTTTTTT.

The chain has TRBV5-1 and TRBJ2-3; 9 bases are a match to TRBD2. Per germline, CDR1 SGHRS and CDR2 YFSETQ. With V trimmed by 0 bases and J by 5 bases, 10 bases remained unmatched. This CDR3 comprises 17 residues. CDR3 DNA: TGCGCCAGCAGCTTGGTAGTTGGCGGGGGGGCTGAAGATACGCAGTATTTT. Its protein product is CASSLVVGGGAEDTQYF.

V is TRBV5-4 and J is TRBJ1-1; no definite D call. The CDR3 covers 15 residues. V lost 2 bases, J lost 0 bases, and 11 bases lay in between. Germline V lookup: CDR1 SGHNT, CDR2 YYREEE (reference sequence). CDR3 protein: CASSFPRGMNTEAFF. Written as DNA, the CDR3 is TGTGCCAGCAGCTTCCCCCGAGGGATGAACACTGAAGCTTTCTTT.

The V call is TRBV7-9, the J call TRBJ2-5; 10 bases line up with TRBD2. The CDR3 has 19 amino acids. J was trimmed by 4 bases and V by 4 bases; bases with no gene match: 18. Germline V CDR1 and CDR2: SEHNR, FQNEAQ (reference sequence). DNA of the CDR3: TGTGCCAGCAGCTCCACTTTAATGCCCCTAGCGGGAGTGGCAGAGACCCAGTACTTC. Translated: CASSSTLMPLAGVAETQYF.

The chain carries TRBV7-2 and TRBJ1-1, with D possibly TRBD1 on 5 matching bases. Per germline, CDR1 SGHTA and CDR2 FQGNSA. The V end lost 6 bases, the J end lost 4 bases, and 18 bases lay between the germline ends. The CDR3 is made up of 15 amino acids. CDR3 DNA sequence: TGTGCCAGCAGATCAGGTAGGGGCTTAGGCACTGAAGCTTTCTTT. This encodes CASRSGRGLGTEAFF.

This chain joins TRBV29-1 and TRBJ1-1; 8 bases agree with TRBD1. The CDR3 contains 13 residues. With 4 bases clipped from V and 4 bases from J, the junction kept 5 bases outside the gene matches. Germline loops: CDR1 SQVTM, CDR2 ANQGSEA. The CDR3 DNA reads TGCAGCGTTGGGACAGGGACGGCCACTGAAGCTTTCTTT. Its translation is CSVGTGTATEAFF.

The chain combines TRBV9 with TRBJ2-1; 7 bases are a match to TRBD1. The CDR3 is made up of 15 amino acids. Germline CDR1 is SGDLS and CDR2 is YYNGEE. The V segment lost 2 bases and the J segment 2 bases; nucleotides outside the gene matches: 4. The CDR3 sequence: CASSVRQGPYNEQFF. The CDR3 DNA reads as TGTGCCAGCAGCGTTCGACAGGGACCCTACAATGAGCAGTTCTTC.

This sequence joins TRBV5-4 and TRBJ2-3; TRBD1 matches 8 bases. V gave up 4 bases and J gave up 7 bases; unmatched junction bases: 11. CDR1 and CDR2 (germline): SGHNT, YYREEE (reference sequence). The CDR3 has 15 residues. The chain's CDR3 is CASSPSRQGRNTQYF. DNA for the CDR3: TGTGCCAGCAGCCCGTCGAGACAGGGGCGAAATACGCAGTATTTT.

This chain uses TRBV2 with TRBJ2-5; maybe TRBD1 (6 bases). The CDR3 covers 13 residues. CDR1 and CDR2 (germline): SNHLY, FYNNEI. The V gene lost 8 bases and the J gene lost 5 bases, with 15 bases spanning the gap. The CDR3 DNA reads TGTGCCAGCTGTTTACAGGGTCGCGAGACCCAGTACTTC. Its protein product is CASCLQGRETQYF.

This CDR3 reads CASRYTSGRKNEQFF. As DNA, the CDR3 is TGTGCCAGCAGGTATACTAGCGGGAGAAAGAATGAGCAGTTCTTC. This chain uses TRBV6-1 with TRBJ2-1, with 11 bases fitting TRBD2. The germline V gene encodes CDR1 MNHNS and CDR2 SASEGT. The length of the CDR3 is 15 residues. V shed 6 bases, J shed 7 bases, and the junction held 8 bases outside the gene matches.

CDR3 residues: CASSRGLADGTYEQYF. CDR3 coding DNA: TGCGCCAGCAGTCGGGGACTAGCGGACGGCACCTACGAGCAGTACTTC. V gene TRBV5-1 combines with J gene TRBJ2-7, with 11 bases aligning to TRBD2. The germline gives CDR1 SGHRS, CDR2 YFSETQ. V trimming: 5 bases; J trimming: 2 bases; junction bases outside the gene matches: 9. The CDR3 runs 16 residues.

The V gene is TRBV4-3, the J gene TRBJ1-3; unclear D gene. The germline CDR1 and CDR2 sequences are LGHNA and YSLEER. With 1 base removed from V and 6 bases from J, the gap between germline ends came to 13 bases. The CDR3 sequence is 15 residues long. The CDR3 coding sequence is TGCGCCAGCAGCCAAGCCCTATGGGCTGAAAACACCATATATTTT. This codes for CASSQALWAENTIYF.

This chain uses TRBV27 with TRBJ1-5; possibly TRBD1 for D (6 bases). Trimming removed 4 bases at V and 6 bases at J, with 16 bases between. Germline V gene sequence: CDR1 MNHEY, CDR2 SMNVEV (reference sequence). The CDR3 runs 15 residues. Here the CDR3 reads CASSSLSLGGQPQHF. The CDR3 nucleotides are TGTGCCAGCAGTTCCCTTAGTCTAGGGGGTCAGCCCCAGCATTTT.

The chain couples TRBV5-1 to TRBJ1-1; D is perhaps TRBD1 (5 bases). The CDR3 spans 17 residues. CDR1 is SGHRS and CDR2 is YFSETQ in the germline V gene. Trimming removed 4 bases from V and 2 bases from J, with 21 bases in between. The CDR3 here is CASSRSYGGDTNTEAFF. The CDR3 bases are TGCGCCAGCAGCAGAAGCTACGGAGGGGATACAAACACTGAAGCTTTCTTT.

The chain carries TRBV20-1 and TRBJ1-1, with D perhaps TRBD1 (6 bases). Trimming pared 4 bases from V and 5 bases from J, leaving 8 bases between. The CDR3 has 11 residues. CDR1 DFQATT and CDR2 SNEGSKA come from the germline V gene (reference sequence). CDR3 loop: CSATGETEAFF. Written as DNA, the CDR3 is TGCAGTGCTACAGGGGAAACTGAAGCTTTCTTT.

The gene calls are TRBV5-5 and TRBJ2-7; D ambiguous. CDR1 and CDR2 (germline): SGHKS, YYEKEE (reference sequence). The CDR3 is made up of 14 amino acids. The V gene lost 0 bases and the J gene lost 3 bases, with 10 bases spanning the gap. CDR3 sequence reads: CASSLGLADYEQYF. CDR3 DNA sequence: TGTGCCAGCAGCTTGGGGCTGGCTGACTACGAGCAGTACTTC.

The CDR3 DNA follows: TGTGCCAGCAGTTTTGGCTGGGGAGGGAGCAATCAGCCCCAGCATTTT. Translated: CASSFGWGGSNQPQHF. This chain joins TRBV28 and TRBJ1-5, with D hard to call. This CDR3 has 16 residues. Trimming removed 3 bases from V and 1 base from J, with 13 bases in between. Per germline, CDR1 MDHEN and CDR2 SYDVKM.

The rearrangement uses TRBV30 and TRBJ2-7; 9 positions match TRBD1. V gave up 4 bases and J gave up 3 bases; unmatched junction bases: 1. Germline CDR1 and CDR2: GTSNPN and SVGIG (reference sequence). The CDR3 length is 12 residues. In DNA form, the CDR3 reads TGTGCCTGGACGGGACAGGGCTACGAGCAGTACTTC. This codes for CAWTGQGYEQYF.

The rearrangement links TRBV18 to TRBJ2-2; TRBD2 aligns across 7 bases. The V gene end was trimmed by 3 bases and the J gene end by 1 base; junction bases not matched to a gene: 5. This CDR3 comprises 16 residues. The germline CDR1 and CDR2 sequences are KGHSH and LQKENI. CDR3 loop: CASSPVAGLNTGELFF. CDR3 in DNA: TGTGCCAGCTCACCTGTAGCGGGTTTGAACACCGGGGAGCTGTTTTTT.

This chain links TRBV18 with TRBJ1-4; maybe TRBD1 (6 bases). The germline gives CDR1 KGHSH, CDR2 LQKENI. The CDR3 runs to 15 residues. Trimming cost V 6 bases and J 0 bases, with 11 bases left between them. CDR3 residues: CASSFSGATNEKLFF. The DNA for the CDR3 is TGTGCCAGCTCGTTTTCAGGGGCAACTAATGAAAAACTGTTTTTT.

The V and J genes are TRBV12-5 and TRBJ1-1, with 7 positions matching TRBD1. Germline trimming cut 6 bases from V and 5 bases from J; bases unmatched to any gene: 6. Germline loops: CDR1 LGHNT, CDR2 FRNRAP. The CDR3 runs 13 residues. CDR3 region: CASGRSGGTEAFF. The CDR3 DNA reads TGTGCTAGTGGCCGATCAGGGGGGACTGAAGCTTTCTTT.

The chain couples TRBV18 to TRBJ1-2; D gene ambiguous. This CDR3 has 15 residues. CDR1 is KGHSH and CDR2 is LQKENI in the germline V gene. Trimming cost V 3 bases and J 2 bases, with 13 bases left between them. CDR3 sequence reads: CASSPLGGFNYGYTF. The DNA of the CDR3 is TGTGCCAGCTCACCCCTTGGCGGGTTCAACTATGGCTACACCTTC.

The chain joins TRBV5-1 to TRBJ2-2; D is unresolved. V gave up 3 bases and J gave up 6 bases, with 12 bases separating them. CDR1 is SGHRS, CDR2 YFSETQ, per germline. The CDR3 has 14 amino acids. The CDR3 DNA follows: TGCGCCAGCAGCTCTTCTTTCCCGGCCGGGGAGCTGTTTTTT. It is translated as CASSSSFPAGELFF.

The chain combines TRBV7-2 with TRBJ1-6, with 8 bases fitting TRBD1. Unmatched junction bases numbered 7, after V lost 4 bases and J lost 5 bases. The germline CDR1 and CDR2 sequences are SGHTA and FQGNSA. The CDR3 is 16 residues long. This CDR3 is CASSSQGVGNNSPLHF. In DNA form, the CDR3 reads TGTGCCAGCAGCTCACAGGGGGTCGGGAATAATTCACCCCTCCACTTT.

As for this clone: At the DNA level, this CDR3 is encoded by other sequences in the same sample as well. This chain joins TRBV4-3 and TRBJ1-5; no clear D gene. The CDR3 has 15 amino acids. The ends were cut back, 0 bases at V and 7 bases at J, with 13 bases in the middle. Germline V CDR1 and CDR2: LGHNA, YSLEER. The CDR3 here is CASSQEHPTRQPQHF. CDR3 sequence (DNA): TGCGCCAGCAGCCAAGAGCATCCCACCCGGCAGCCCCAGCATTTT.

The chain joins TRBV18 to TRBJ2-5; D gene unclear. CDR1 and CDR2 (germline): KGHSH, LQKENI. The length of the CDR3 is 12 residues. The V gene lost 0 bases and the J gene lost 6 bases, with 5 bases spanning the gap. The CDR3 loop is CASSPPRKTQYF. The CDR3 bases are TGTGCCAGCTCACCACCGAGGAAGACCCAGTACTTC.

V is TRBV6-6 and J is TRBJ1-2; 7 nucleotides line up with TRBD1. Germline lookup yields CDR1 MNHNY and CDR2 SVGAGI (reference sequence). The CDR3 has 14 amino acids. Trimming at V came to 3 bases and at J to 8 bases, leaving 9 bases not matched to a gene. In DNA form, the CDR3 reads TGTGCCAGCAGTTATGGACAGGCGAGCGGAGGCTACACCTTC. Amino acid sequence: CASSYGQASGGYTF.

The V gene is TRBV6-6, the J gene TRBJ1-2; D is uncertain. The germline V gene has CDR1 MNHNY and CDR2 SVGAGI (reference sequence). This CDR3 is built from 14 residues. Trimming pared 0 bases from V and 2 bases from J, leaving 7 bases between. The CDR3 here is CASSYSAGNYGYTF. Written as DNA, the CDR3 is TGTGCCAGCAGTTACTCCGCGGGGAACTATGGCTACACCTTC.

This clone was counted once. V is TRBV2 and J is TRBJ2-3, with D tentatively TRBD1 (6 bases). Trimming cost V 7 bases and J 4 bases, with 21 bases left between them. CDR1 is SNHLY, CDR2 FYNNEI, per germline. CDR3 length: 16 amino acids. In nucleotides, the CDR3 is TGTGCCAGCAACCCTGACAGGACGAGTTGGGCAGATACGCAGTATTTT. This sequence encodes CASNPDRTSWADTQYF.

The rearrangement links TRBV5-6 to TRBJ1-4; D might be TRBD1 (6 bases). The V gene's germline CDR1 is SGHDT and CDR2 YYEEEE. This CDR3 spans 16 amino acids. Deletions cut 1 base from V and 4 bases from J, with 14 bases between. The CDR3, as DNA: TGTGCCAGCAGCTTGTTAGACAGGCCGTTTAATGAAAAACTGTTTTTT. Residues: CASSLLDRPFNEKLFF.